One and the same sample provided the 6 T cell receptor beta chains below, sequenced in a study of cytomegalovirus exposure and HLA in healthy donors. A multiplex PCR was run with 60 Vbeta primers and 13 Jbeta primers. The table came from immunoSEQ multiplex PCR; TCRdb's copy has only in-frame clones and leaves some out. The sample carries 100,000 to 150,000 clones, roughly 83% recorded once. Sequenced material: PBMCs. The receptors come from a girl aged 2-10 years in good health and CMV-seronegative.

V gene TRBV27 combines with J gene TRBJ1-2, with a tentative D call TRBD1 (5 bases). V dropped 1 base and J dropped 3 bases, with 6 bases sitting between them. This CDR3 comprises 13 residues. CDR1 and CDR2 (germline): MNHEY, SMNVEV (reference sequence). The CDR3 DNA is TGTGCCAGCAGTTTATACAGGCACTATGGCTACACCTTC. Protein product: CASSLYRHYGYTF.

The chain recombines TRBV19 with TRBJ2-7; D is perhaps TRBD1 (5 bases). Germline CDR1 reads LNHDA; CDR2 reads SQIVND (reference sequence). There are 15 residues in the CDR3. Trimming left V 5 bases short and J 0 bases short, with 14 bases between. The CDR3 loop is CASSADRTSSYEQYF. CDR3 nucleotides: TGTGCCAGTAGTGCAGACAGAACCTCCTCCTACGAGCAGTACTTC.

V usage is TRBV30 and J usage is TRBJ2-2; D may be TRBD2 (5 bases). Deletions cut 1 base from V and 8 bases from J, with 14 bases between. The CDR3 has 14 amino acids. Looked up from germline, CDR1 is GTSNPN and CDR2 is SVGIG (reference sequence). The DNA for the CDR3 is TGTGCCTGGAGTGGACTCGAGCCGGGAGGGGAGCTGTTTTTT. Translating gives CAWSGLEPGGELFF.

This chain uses TRBV4-2 with TRBJ2-1, with a tentative D call TRBD2 (6 bases). The CDR3 contains 15 residues. Germline V gene data show CDR1 as LGHNA and CDR2 as YNFKEQ. With 1 base removed from V and 9 bases from J, the gap between germline ends came to 16 bases. The CDR3: CASSQVGGGAGEQFF. The CDR3 bases are TGTGCCAGCAGCCAAGTGGGGGGAGGTGCTGGTGAGCAGTTCTTC.

This chain joins TRBV6-1 and TRBJ2-2; 8 nucleotides line up with TRBD2. J gave up 5 bases and V 7 bases, and 3 bases lay outside the gene matches. CDR1 and CDR2 (germline): MNHNS, SASEGT. The CDR3 runs to 13 residues. The CDR3, as DNA: TGTGCCAGCAAAGCGGGGGCGACCGGGGAGCTGTTTTTT. This translates into CASKAGATGELFF.

This clone was seen a few times. Germline is not matched at one junction end, which may reflect a read error. J is TRBJ1-5 and V is TRBV7-7; tentatively, D is TRBD1 (6 bases). The germline V gene encodes CDR1 SSHAT and CDR2 FNYEAQ (reference sequence). The CDR3 is made up of 16 amino acids. The CDR3 bases are TGTGCTAGCAGCCTTAAAAACAGGGTCGGCAATCAGCCCCAGCATTTT. Translation: CASSLKNRVGNQPQHF.